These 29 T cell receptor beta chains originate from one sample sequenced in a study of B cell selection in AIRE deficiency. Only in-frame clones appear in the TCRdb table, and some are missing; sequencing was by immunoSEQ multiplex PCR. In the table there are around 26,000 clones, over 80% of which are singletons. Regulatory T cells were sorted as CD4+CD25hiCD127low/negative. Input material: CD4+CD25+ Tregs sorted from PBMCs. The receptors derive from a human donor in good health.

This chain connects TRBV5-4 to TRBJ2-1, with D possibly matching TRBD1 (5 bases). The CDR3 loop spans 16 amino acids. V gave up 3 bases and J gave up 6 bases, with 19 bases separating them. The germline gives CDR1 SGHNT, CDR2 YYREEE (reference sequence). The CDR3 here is CASSSLGYTGFNEQFF. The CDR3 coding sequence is TGTGCCAGCAGCTCACTTGGATACACAGGATTCAATGAGCAGTTCTTC.

The CDR3 region is CASSISGRKTEAFF. The CDR3 DNA is TGTGCCAGCAGCATTTCAGGGAGGAAGACTGAAGCTTTCTTT. The V and J genes are TRBV7-8 and TRBJ1-1, with a possible D match to TRBD1 (5 bases). Germline V gives CDR1 SGHVS, CDR2 FQNEAQ. V was cut by 5 bases and J by 5 bases, with 15 bases left in between. The length of the CDR3 is 14 residues.

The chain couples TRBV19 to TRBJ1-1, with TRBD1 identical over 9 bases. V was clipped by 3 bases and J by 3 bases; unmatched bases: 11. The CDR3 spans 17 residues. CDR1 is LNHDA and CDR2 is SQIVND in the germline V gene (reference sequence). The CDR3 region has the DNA TGTGCCAGTAGTATTTCCGGGACAGGGATTGCGTACACTGAAGCTTTCTTT. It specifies CASSISGTGIAYTEAFF. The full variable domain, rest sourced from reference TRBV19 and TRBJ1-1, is DGGITQSPKYLFRKEGQNVTLSCEQNLNHDAMYWYRQDPGQGLRLIYYSQIVNDFQKGDIAEGYSVSREKKESFPLTVTSAQKNPTAFYLCASSISGTGIAYTEAFFGQGTRLTVV.

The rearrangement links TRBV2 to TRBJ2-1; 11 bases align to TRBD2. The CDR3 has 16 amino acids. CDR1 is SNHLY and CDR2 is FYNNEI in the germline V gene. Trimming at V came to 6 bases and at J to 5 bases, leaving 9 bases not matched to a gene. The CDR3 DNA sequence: TGTGCCAGCAGGAGATTAGCGGGGGGGCATGACAATGAGCAGTTCTTC. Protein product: CASRRLAGGHDNEQFF. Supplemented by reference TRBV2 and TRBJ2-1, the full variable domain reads EPEVTQTPSHQVTQMGQEVILRCVPISNHLYFYWYRQILGQKVEFLVSFYNNEISEKSEIFDDQFSVERPDGSNFTLKIRSTKLEDSAMYFCASRRLAGGHDNEQFFGPGTRLTVL.

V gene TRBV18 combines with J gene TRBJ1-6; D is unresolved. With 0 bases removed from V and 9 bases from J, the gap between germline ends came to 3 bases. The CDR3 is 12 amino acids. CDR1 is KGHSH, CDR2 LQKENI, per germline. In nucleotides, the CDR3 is TGTGCCAGCTCACCACCAGGTTCACCCCTCCACTTT. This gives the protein CASSPPGSPLHF. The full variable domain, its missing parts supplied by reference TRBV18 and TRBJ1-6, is NAGVMQNPRHLVRRRGQEARLRCSPMKGHSHVYWYRQLPEEGLKFMVYLQKENIIDESGMPKERFSAEFPKEGPSILRIQQVVRGDSAAYFCASSPPGSPLHFGNGTRLTVT.

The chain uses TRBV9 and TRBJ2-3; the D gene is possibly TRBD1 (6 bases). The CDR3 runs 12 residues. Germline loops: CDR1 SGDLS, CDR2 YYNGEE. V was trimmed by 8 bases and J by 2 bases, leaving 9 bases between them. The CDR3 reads CASHRVTDTQYF. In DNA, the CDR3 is TGTGCCAGTCACAGGGTCACAGATACGCAGTATTTT.

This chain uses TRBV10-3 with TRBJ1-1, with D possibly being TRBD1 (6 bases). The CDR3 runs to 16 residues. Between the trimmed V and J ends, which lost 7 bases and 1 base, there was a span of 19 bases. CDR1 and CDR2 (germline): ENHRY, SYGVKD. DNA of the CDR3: TGTGCCATCACCCCGTTTGGGGGGCGAAGGAACACTGAAGCTTTCTTT. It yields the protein CAITPFGGRRNTEAFF.

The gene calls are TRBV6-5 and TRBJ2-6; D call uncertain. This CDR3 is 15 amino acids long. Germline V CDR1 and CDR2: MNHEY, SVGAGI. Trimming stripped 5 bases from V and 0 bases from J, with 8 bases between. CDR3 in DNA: TGTGCCAGCAGTAGACTCGTCTCTGGGGCCAACGTCCTGACTTTC. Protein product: CASSRLVSGANVLTF.

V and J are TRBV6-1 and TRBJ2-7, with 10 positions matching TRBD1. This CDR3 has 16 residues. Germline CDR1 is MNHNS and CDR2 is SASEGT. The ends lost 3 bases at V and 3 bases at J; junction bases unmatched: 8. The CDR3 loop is CASSEPTGTGVYEQYF. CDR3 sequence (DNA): TGTGCCAGCAGTGAGCCTACCGGGACAGGGGTCTACGAGCAGTACTTC.

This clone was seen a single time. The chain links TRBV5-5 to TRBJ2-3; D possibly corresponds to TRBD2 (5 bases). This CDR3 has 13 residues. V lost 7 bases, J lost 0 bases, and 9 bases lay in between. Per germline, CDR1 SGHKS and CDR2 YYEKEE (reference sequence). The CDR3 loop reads CASRSGSTDTQYF. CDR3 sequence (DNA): TGTGCCAGCCGTTCGGGGAGCACAGATACGCAGTATTTT.

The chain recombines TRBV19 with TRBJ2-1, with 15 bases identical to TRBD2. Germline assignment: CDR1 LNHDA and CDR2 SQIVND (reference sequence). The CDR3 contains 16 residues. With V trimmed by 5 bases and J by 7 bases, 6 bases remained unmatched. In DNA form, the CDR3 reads TGTGCCAGTAGTTCGTGGACTAGCGGGGGGGTTAATGAGCAGTTCTTC. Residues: CASSSWTSGGVNEQFF.

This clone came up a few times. CDR3 sequence (DNA): TGTGCCAGCTCCTACGTTAAGGGTTACGAGCAGTACTTC. It codes for CASSYVKGYEQYF. V and J are TRBV18 and TRBJ2-7; D unresolved. Deletions cut 6 bases from V and 4 bases from J, with 13 bases between. Per germline, CDR1 KGHSH and CDR2 LQKENI. CDR3 length: 13 residues.

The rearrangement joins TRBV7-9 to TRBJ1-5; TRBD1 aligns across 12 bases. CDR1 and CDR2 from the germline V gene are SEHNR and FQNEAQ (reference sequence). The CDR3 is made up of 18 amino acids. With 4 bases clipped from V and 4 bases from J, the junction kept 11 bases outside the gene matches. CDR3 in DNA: TGTGCCAGCAGCTCCGGGACAGGGGGCGTTTTTCGGAATCAGCCCCAGCATTTT. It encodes CASSSGTGGVFRNQPQHF.

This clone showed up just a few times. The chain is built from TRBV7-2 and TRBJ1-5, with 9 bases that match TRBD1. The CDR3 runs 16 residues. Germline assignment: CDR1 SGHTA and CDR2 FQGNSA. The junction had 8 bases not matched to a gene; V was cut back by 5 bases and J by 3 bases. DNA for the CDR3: TGTGCCAGCAGCCCTGGGGGGACAGGGAACAATCAGCCCCAGCATTTT. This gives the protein CASSPGGTGNNQPQHF.

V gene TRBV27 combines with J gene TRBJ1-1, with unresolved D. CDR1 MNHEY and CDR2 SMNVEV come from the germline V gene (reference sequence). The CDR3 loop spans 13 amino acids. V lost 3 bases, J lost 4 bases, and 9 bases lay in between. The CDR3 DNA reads TGTGCCAGCAGTTTTGGCGGGTTCACTGAAGCTTTCTTT. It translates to CASSFGGFTEAFF.

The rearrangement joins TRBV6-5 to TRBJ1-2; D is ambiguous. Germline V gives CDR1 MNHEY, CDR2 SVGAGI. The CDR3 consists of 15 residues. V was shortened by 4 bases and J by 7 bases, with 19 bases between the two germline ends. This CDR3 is CASSWTRLAIGGYTF. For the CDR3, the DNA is TGTGCCAGCAGTTGGACGCGCCTGGCCATTGGTGGCTACACCTTC.

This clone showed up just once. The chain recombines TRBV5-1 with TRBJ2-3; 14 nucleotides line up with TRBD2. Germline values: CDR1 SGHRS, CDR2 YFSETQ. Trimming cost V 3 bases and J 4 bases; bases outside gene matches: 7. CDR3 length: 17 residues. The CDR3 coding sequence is TGCGCCAGCAGCTCGGGGACTAGCGGGGGAGGCGCAGATACGCAGTATTTT. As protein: CASSSGTSGGGADTQYF.

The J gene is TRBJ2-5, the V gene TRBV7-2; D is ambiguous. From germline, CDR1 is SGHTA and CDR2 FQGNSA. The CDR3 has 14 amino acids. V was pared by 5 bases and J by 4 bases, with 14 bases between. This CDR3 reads CASSPTYGAETQYF. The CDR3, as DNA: TGTGCCAGCAGCCCCACGTATGGCGCAGAGACCCAGTACTTC.

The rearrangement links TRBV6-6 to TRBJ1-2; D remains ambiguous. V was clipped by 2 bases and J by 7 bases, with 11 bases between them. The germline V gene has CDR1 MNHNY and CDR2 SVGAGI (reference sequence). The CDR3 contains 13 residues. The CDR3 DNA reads TGTGCCAGCAGTTACCCCGGGAAGGTTGGCTACACCTTC. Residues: CASSYPGKVGYTF.

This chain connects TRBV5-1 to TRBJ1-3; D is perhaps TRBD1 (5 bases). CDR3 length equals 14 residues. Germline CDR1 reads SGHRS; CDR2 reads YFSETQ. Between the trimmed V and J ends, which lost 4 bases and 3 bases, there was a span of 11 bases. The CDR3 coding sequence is TGCGCCAGCAGCCTTACAGGATTTGGAAACACCATATATTTT. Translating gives CASSLTGFGNTIYF.

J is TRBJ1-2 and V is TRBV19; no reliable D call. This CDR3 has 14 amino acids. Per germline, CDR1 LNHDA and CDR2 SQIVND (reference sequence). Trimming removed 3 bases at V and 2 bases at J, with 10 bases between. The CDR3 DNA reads TGTGCCAGTAGTATTAATAAGGGAAACTATGGCTACACCTTC. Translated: CASSINKGNYGYTF.

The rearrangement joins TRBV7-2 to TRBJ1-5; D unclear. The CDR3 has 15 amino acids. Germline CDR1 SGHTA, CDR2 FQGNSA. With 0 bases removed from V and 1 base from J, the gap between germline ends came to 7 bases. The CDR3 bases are TGTGCCAGCAGCTTAGCGGGCTTAAGCAATCAGCCCCAGCATTTT. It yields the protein CASSLAGLSNQPQHF.

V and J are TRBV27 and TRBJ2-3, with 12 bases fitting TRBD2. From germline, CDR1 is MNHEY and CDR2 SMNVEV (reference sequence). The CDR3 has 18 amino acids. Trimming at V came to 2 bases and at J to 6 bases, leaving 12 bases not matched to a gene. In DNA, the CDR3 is TGTGCCAGCAGTTTACTCAGTATGGGAACTAGCGGGGGGGATACGCAGTATTTT. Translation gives CASSLLSMGTSGGDTQYF.

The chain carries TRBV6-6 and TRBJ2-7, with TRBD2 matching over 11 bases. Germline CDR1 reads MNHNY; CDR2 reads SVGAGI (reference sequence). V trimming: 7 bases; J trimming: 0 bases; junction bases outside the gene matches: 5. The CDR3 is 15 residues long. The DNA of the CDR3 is TGTGCCAGCAATCCTCTAGCGGGGGGCTCCTACGAGCAGTACTTC. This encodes CASNPLAGGSYEQYF.

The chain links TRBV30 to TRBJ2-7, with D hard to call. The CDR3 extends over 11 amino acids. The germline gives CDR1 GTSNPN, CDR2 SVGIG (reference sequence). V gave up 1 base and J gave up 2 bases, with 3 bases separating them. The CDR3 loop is CAWSGAYEQYF. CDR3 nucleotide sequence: TGTGCCTGGAGTGGAGCCTACGAGCAGTACTTC. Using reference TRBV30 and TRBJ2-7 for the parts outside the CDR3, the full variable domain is SQTIHQWPATLVQPVGSPLSLECTVEGTSNPNLYWYRQAAGRGLQLLFYSVGIGQISSEVPQNLSASRPQDRQFILSSKKLLLSDSGFYLCAWSGAYEQYFGPGTRLTVT.

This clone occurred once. Here the CDR3 DNA reads TGTGCCAGCAGCGTAGCCCTCGTAGGGGGGGCCTCTGGAAACACCATATATTTT. This gives the protein CASSVALVGGASGNTIYF. V gene TRBV9 combines with J gene TRBJ1-3; TRBD1 might be the D (6 bases). CDR3 length: 18 residues. The germline V and J ends were trimmed by 0 bases and 0 bases, with 16 bases remaining between them. CDR1 is SGDLS, CDR2 YYNGEE, per germline.

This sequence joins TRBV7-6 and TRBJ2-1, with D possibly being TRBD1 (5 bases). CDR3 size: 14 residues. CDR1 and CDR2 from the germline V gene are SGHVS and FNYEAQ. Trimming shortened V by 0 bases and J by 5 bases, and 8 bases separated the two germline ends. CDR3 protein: CASSLAIGDNEQFF. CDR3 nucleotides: TGTGCCAGCAGCTTAGCGATAGGGGACAATGAGCAGTTCTTC.

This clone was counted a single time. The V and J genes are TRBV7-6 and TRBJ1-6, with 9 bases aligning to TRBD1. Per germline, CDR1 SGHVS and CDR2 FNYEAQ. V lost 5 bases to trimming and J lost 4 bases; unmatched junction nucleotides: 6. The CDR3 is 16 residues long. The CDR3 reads CASSPRDRVYNSPLHF. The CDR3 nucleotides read TGTGCCAGCAGCCCCCGGGACAGGGTTTATAATTCACCCCTCCACTTT.

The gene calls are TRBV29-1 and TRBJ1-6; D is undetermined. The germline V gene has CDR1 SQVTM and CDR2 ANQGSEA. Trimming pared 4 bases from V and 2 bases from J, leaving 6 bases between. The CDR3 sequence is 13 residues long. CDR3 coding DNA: TGCAGCGTTGCTCCCACCTATAATTCACCCCTCCACTTT. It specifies CSVAPTYNSPLHF.